Following are 8 T cell receptor beta chains from one sample sequenced in a study of cytotoxic CD8 clonotypes in ibrutinib-treated CLL. The table came from immunoSEQ multiplex PCR; TCRdb's copy has only in-frame clones and leaves some out. Here the sample spans more than 15,000 clones, 70% to 90% being singletons. The sequencing here drew on PBMCs, taken before ibrutinib treatment. The receptor source for this set is a human donor with chronic lymphocytic leukemia.

The J gene is TRBJ1-1, the V gene TRBV6-6; D ambiguous. The V gene lost 2 bases and the J gene lost 0 bases, with 10 bases spanning the gap. The germline CDR1 and CDR2 sequences are MNHNY and SVGAGI (reference sequence). The length of the CDR3 is 15 residues. In DNA form, the CDR3 reads TGTGCCAGCAGTTACGAGGGTTGGATGAACACTGAAGCTTTCTTT. Encoded protein: CASSYEGWMNTEAFF.

This sequence joins TRBV6-5 and TRBJ2-7; D is perhaps TRBD1 (5 bases). The CDR3 is made up of 13 amino acids. The germline V gene encodes CDR1 MNHEY and CDR2 SVGAGI. V lost 6 bases to trimming and J lost 2 bases, with 11 bases between them. The CDR3 DNA reads TGTGCCAGCAGCCCCGGACATACCTACGAGCAGTACTTC. Amino acid sequence: CASSPGHTYEQYF.

The chain has TRBV19 and TRBJ2-4; the D call may be TRBD1 or TRBD2 (5 bases each). The germline V and J ends were trimmed by 7 bases and 13 bases, with 20 bases remaining between them. Germline lookup yields CDR1 LNHDA and CDR2 SQIVND (reference sequence). This CDR3 is 13 amino acids long. The CDR3 sequence is CASTDSRGGRQYF. CDR3 in DNA: TGTGCCAGTACCGACTCCCGGGGCGGGCGGCAGTACTTC. Complete variable domain (other parts from reference TRBV19 and TRBJ2-4): DGGITQSPKYLFRKEGQNVTLSCEQNLNHDAMYWYRQDPGQGLRLIYYSQIVNDFQKGDIAEGYSVSREKKESFPLTVTSAQKNPTAFYLCASTDSRGGRQYFGAGTRLSVL.

V and J are TRBV11-2 and TRBJ2-7, with D unclear. The CDR3 runs 17 residues. CDR1 and CDR2 (germline): SGHAT, FQNNGV. V lost 1 base and J 0 bases, leaving 16 bases between the germline ends. CDR3 in DNA: TGTGCCAGCAGCTTAGCCTCCCCAGAGCTGAGCTCCTACGAGCAGTACTTC. Encoded protein: CASSLASPELSSYEQYF. The variable domain in full, with the rest retrieved from reference TRBV11-2 and TRBJ2-7, is EAGVAQSPRYKIIEKRQSVAFWCNPISGHATLYWYQQILGQGPKLLIQFQNNGVVDDSQLPKDRFSAERLKGVDSTLKIQPAKLEDSAVYLCASSLASPELSSYEQYFGPGTRLTVT.

The chain joins TRBV11-2 to TRBJ2-3; no firm D call. The CDR3 runs to 14 residues. V was pared by 0 bases and J by 0 bases, with 4 bases between. The germline V gene encodes CDR1 SGHAT and CDR2 FQNNGV. This CDR3 reads CASSLDWSTDTQYF. CDR3 sequence (DNA): TGTGCCAGCAGCTTAGATTGGAGCACAGATACGCAGTATTTT.

V and J are TRBV29-1 and TRBJ2-3; 8 bases align to TRBD1. The CDR3 is 14 residues long. Germline-derived CDR1 and CDR2 are SQVTM and ANQGSEA. Trimming cost V 4 bases and J 0 bases; bases outside gene matches: 3. CDR3 sequence: CSVAQGVSTDTQYF. CDR3 bases: TGCAGCGTTGCACAGGGGGTTAGCACAGATACGCAGTATTTT.

V usage is TRBV7-9 and J usage is TRBJ2-1; TRBD2 aligns across 8 bases. This CDR3 has 19 residues. J was trimmed by 3 bases and V by 1 base; bases with no gene match: 14. Germline assignment: CDR1 SEHNR and CDR2 FQNEAQ (reference sequence). The CDR3 bases are TGTGCCAGCAGCTTAGGAGTGACTAGCGAGGATACTTACTACAATGAGCAGTTCTTC. Translation: CASSLGVTSEDTYYNEQFF.

The J gene is TRBJ1-2, the V gene TRBV15; TRBD1 aligns across 10 bases. V shed 6 bases, J shed 6 bases, and the junction held 10 bases outside the gene matches. Germline values: CDR1 LNHNV, CDR2 YYDKDF (reference sequence). CDR3 length equals 15 residues. CDR3 DNA: TGTGCCACCAGTATGGGACAGGGGCTGGTAGATGGCTACACCTTC. Residues: CATSMGQGLVDGYTF. Based on the CDR3 plus reference TRBV15 and TRBJ1-2, the full variable domain is DAMVIQNPRYQVTQFGKPVTLSCSQTLNHNVMYWYQQKSSQAPKLLFHYYDKDFNNEADTPDNFQSRRPNTSFCFLDIRSPGLGDTAMYLCATSMGQGLVDGYTFGSGTRLTVV.